The 22 T cell receptor beta chains below were found in one sample sequenced in a study of blood T cell repertoires in COVID-19. The protocol was immunoSEQ multiplex PCR, while the TCRdb copy is restricted to in-frame clones and leaves out a portion. The repertoire holds tens of thousands of clones, with 85% as singletons. Sequencing was carried out using peripheral blood. These receptors all stem from a man in his forties or fifties with acute or convalescent COVID-19.

The V gene is TRBV6-5, the J gene TRBJ2-7; 7 bases match TRBD1. Germline CDR1 reads MNHEY; CDR2 reads SVGAGI. This CDR3 has 14 residues. Losses at the gene ends were 6 bases for V and 2 bases for J; bases not matched to a gene: 7. The CDR3 region has the DNA TGTGCCAGCAGCCTACAGGGGCCTCCCTACGAGCAGTACTTC. It is translated as CASSLQGPPYEQYF.

The CDR3 DNA sequence: TGTGCCAGCAGCTTAGATCGGGGTATGGACTATGGCTACACCTTC. This codes for CASSLDRGMDYGYTF. The gene calls are TRBV7-9 and TRBJ1-2; D is unclear. V dropped 1 base and J dropped 3 bases, with 12 bases sitting between them. Germline V CDR1 and CDR2: SEHNR, FQNEAQ (reference sequence). There are 15 residues in the CDR3. The full variable domain, rest sourced from reference TRBV7-9 and TRBJ1-2, is DTGVSQNPRHKITKRGQNVTFRCDPISEHNRLYWYRQTLGQGPEFLTYFQNEAQLEKSRLLSDRFSAERPKGSFSTLEIQRTEQGDSAMYLCASSLDRGMDYGYTFGSGTRLTVV.

The rearrangement joins TRBV11-2 to TRBJ1-5; TRBD1 matches at 8 bases. CDR1 and CDR2 (germline): SGHAT, FQNNGV. The CDR3 contains 15 residues. V dropped 4 bases and J dropped 4; count of bases not matched to a gene: 6. The CDR3 here is CASSSTTGVNQPQHF. The CDR3 DNA reads TGTGCCAGCAGCTCTACGACAGGGGTGAATCAGCCCCAGCATTTT.

This chain uses TRBV23-1 with TRBJ1-1; D unclear. TRBV23-1 is classed as an ORF, of uncertain function. Trimming pared 0 bases from V and 4 bases from J, leaving 18 bases between. There are 17 residues in the CDR3. The CDR3 DNA is TGCGCCAGCAGTCAATCGATGAGGAAACCAAAGACCACTGAAGCTTTCTTT. Residues: CASSQSMRKPKTTEAFF.

Only a few counts were recorded for this clone. The rearrangement uses TRBV6-5 and TRBJ2-7; 9 bases are a match to TRBD1. This CDR3 is 14 amino acids long. Trimming cost V 5 bases and J 4 bases; bases outside gene matches: 6. The germline V gene has CDR1 MNHEY and CDR2 SVGAGI. In DNA, the CDR3 is TGTGCCAGCAGTCCAACAGGGGGCAGGTACGAGCAGTACTTC. Protein product: CASSPTGGRYEQYF.

The chain employs TRBV24-1 and TRBJ2-3; 13 bases align to TRBD2. Germline V gene sequence: CDR1 KGHDR, CDR2 SFDVKD. V trimming: 4 bases; J trimming: 10 bases; junction bases outside the gene matches: 1. The CDR3 runs 13 residues. The CDR3 reads CATSETSGGPQYF. DNA of the CDR3: TGTGCCACCAGTGAGACTAGCGGGGGGCCGCAGTATTTT.

V is TRBV7-6 and J is TRBJ2-5; TRBD2 matches at 7 bases. CDR3 length equals 15 residues. The germline V gene encodes CDR1 SGHVS and CDR2 FNYEAQ. Trimming at V came to 5 bases and at J to 5 bases, leaving 11 bases not matched to a gene. CDR3 loop: CASSLLADIRETQYF. The CDR3 DNA reads as TGTGCCAGCAGCCTTCTAGCGGACATTAGGGAGACCCAGTACTTC.

This clone was seen a few times. This sequence joins TRBV2 and TRBJ1-5; 7 bases are shared with TRBD1. CDR1 is SNHLY and CDR2 is FYNNEI in the germline V gene. The CDR3 runs to 19 residues. With 5 bases clipped from V and 0 bases from J, the junction kept 16 bases outside the gene matches. The CDR3 region has the DNA TGTGCCAGCAGTAACACTATTGCGGGGACAGCCGATAGCAATCAGCCCCAGCATTTT. Protein sequence: CASSNTIAGTADSNQPQHF.

The chain links TRBV7-9 to TRBJ2-2; 8 bases align to TRBD2. Germline lookup yields CDR1 SEHNR and CDR2 FQNEAQ (reference sequence). V was clipped by 11 bases and J by 0 bases; unmatched bases: 2. CDR3 length equals 13 residues. The CDR3 region has the DNA TGTGCCCCGGGGGGGGCGAACACCGGGGAGCTGTTTTTT. As protein: CAPGGANTGELFF.

The chain uses TRBV6-6 and TRBJ2-7; tentatively, D is TRBD2 (7 bases). Germline CDR1 and CDR2: MNHNY and SVGAGI (reference sequence). The CDR3 length is 13 residues. The V and J ends lost 1 base and 5 bases respectively, with 9 bases between them. The DNA for the CDR3 is TGTGCCAGCAGTTACTTAGGGGGGGACGAGCAGTACTTC. Encoded protein: CASSYLGGDEQYF.

A few counts support this clone. The rearrangement joins TRBV11-3 to TRBJ2-2; D gene uncertain. Trimming cost V 5 bases and J 5 bases, with 12 bases left between them. The germline V gene has CDR1 SGHNT and CDR2 YENEEA. CDR3 size: 14 residues. The CDR3 bases are TGTGCCAGCAGCAAGGAGCTAGAAACCGGGGAGCTGTTTTTT. Its protein is CASSKELETGELFF.

This sequence joins TRBV6-5 and TRBJ2-1; TRBD2 matches at 9 bases. V dropped 6 bases and J dropped 7; count of bases not matched to a gene: 4. CDR3 length: 13 amino acids. The germline V gene has CDR1 MNHEY and CDR2 SVGAGI. CDR3 in amino acids: CASRVAGVNEQFF. DNA for the CDR3: TGTGCCAGCAGGGTAGCGGGAGTAAATGAGCAGTTCTTC.

V is TRBV6-5 and J is TRBJ1-6; tentatively, D is TRBD1 (5 bases). Trimming removed 6 bases at V and 10 bases at J, with 10 bases between. Germline V gene data show CDR1 as MNHEY and CDR2 as SVGAGI. The CDR3 spans 12 residues. The chain's CDR3 is CASRRGGSPLHF. The CDR3 DNA sequence: TGTGCCAGCAGGCGGGGGGGGTCACCCCTCCACTTT.

The gene calls are TRBV20-1 and TRBJ1-2; 9 bases fit TRBD1. Germline assignment: CDR1 DFQATT and CDR2 SNEGSKA (reference sequence). The CDR3 is made up of 10 amino acids. Losses at the gene ends were 6 bases for V and 8 bases for J; bases not matched to a gene: 1. CDR3 nucleotides: TGCAGTGCGGGACAGGGAGGCTACACCTTC. Amino acids: CSAGQGGYTF.

With respect to this clone: The same CDR3 can be traced to other DNA sequences in this sample. The CDR3 coding sequence is TGTGCCAGTCGGACAGGGAGCTCCTACGAGCAGTACTTC. This translates into CASRTGSSYEQYF. J is TRBJ2-7 and V is TRBV19, with 8 bases identical to TRBD1. From germline, CDR1 is LNHDA and CDR2 SQIVND (reference sequence). The CDR3 totals 13 residues. Losses at the gene ends were 8 bases for V and 0 bases for J; bases not matched to a gene: 3. The full variable domain, with the rest looked up from reference TRBV19 and TRBJ2-7, is DGGITQSPKYLFRKEGQNVTLSCEQNLNHDAMYWYRQDPGQGLRLIYYSQIVNDFQKGDIAEGYSVSREKKESFPLTVTSAQKNPTAFYLCASRTGSSYEQYFGPGTRLTVT.

In its sample, this clone was seen once. CDR3 nucleotides: TGTGCCAGCAGCTTAGCGAGCGGGAGGGTCAATGAGCAGTTCTTC. This gives the protein CASSLASGRVNEQFF. The chain is built from TRBV7-2 and TRBJ2-1; 10 bases are a match to TRBD2. With V trimmed by 0 bases and J by 6 bases, 2 bases remained unmatched. The germline CDR1 and CDR2 sequences are SGHTA and FQGNSA. This CDR3 region has 15 residues. The variable domain in full, completed from reference TRBV7-2 and TRBJ2-1, reads GAGVSQSPSNKVTEKGKDVELRCDPISGHTALYWYRQSLGQGLEFLIYFQGNSAPDKSGLPSDRFSAERTGGSVSTLTIQRTQQEDSAVYLCASSLASGRVNEQFFGPGTRLTVL.

The J gene is TRBJ2-7, the V gene TRBV21-1; TRBD2 is the table's D call and was not checked against the DNA. TRBV21-1 represents a pseudogene. The CDR3 totals 13 residues. The CDR3, as DNA: TGTGCCAGCAGTACAGCACGGGGTAACGAGCAGTACTTC. It codes for CASSTARGNEQYF.

The V call is TRBV5-1, the J call TRBJ2-5; possible D gene TRBD1, 6 bases. V was pared by 4 bases and J by 4 bases, with 17 bases between. CDR3 length: 15 amino acids. Germline CDR1 SGHRS, CDR2 YFSETQ. In DNA, the CDR3 is TGCGCCAGCAGCCTACAGGACAGAAAGCGAGAGACCCAGTACTTC. The encoded protein is CASSLQDRKRETQYF.

The rearrangement uses TRBV5-1 and TRBJ2-3, with D tentatively TRBD1 (6 bases). Trimming removed 5 bases at V and 2 bases at J, with 12 bases between. CDR3 size: 14 residues. CDR1 is SGHRS and CDR2 is YFSETQ in the germline V gene. For the CDR3, the DNA is TGCGCCAGCAGTCTACAGGGTGACACAGATACGCAGTATTTT. Protein sequence: CASSLQGDTDTQYF.

This chain joins TRBV30 and TRBJ1-2; D possibly corresponds to TRBD1 (6 bases). The CDR3 is 12 amino acids. Trimming left V 0 bases short and J 7 bases short, with 9 bases between. Germline V CDR1 and CDR2: GTSNPN, SVGIG (reference sequence). CDR3 sequence (DNA): TGTGCCTGGAGTGTAGACAGGTCTGGCTACACCTTC. Translated, it gives CAWSVDRSGYTF.

The J gene is TRBJ2-3, the V gene TRBV11-3; TRBD1 matches at 8 bases. This CDR3 has 17 amino acids. The germline gives CDR1 SGHNT, CDR2 YENEEA. Unmatched junction bases numbered 10, after V lost 2 bases and J lost 3 bases. CDR3 region: CASSLSPPGTGTDTQYF. CDR3 sequence (DNA): TGTGCCAGCAGCTTAAGCCCCCCTGGGACAGGAACAGATACGCAGTATTTT.

This chain connects TRBV7-8 to TRBJ2-1, with TRBD1 as a possible D gene (5 bases). Between the trimmed V and J ends, which lost 2 bases and 9 bases, there was a span of 11 bases. The CDR3 is 13 amino acids. In germline, CDR1 is SGHVS, CDR2 FQNEAQ. CDR3 sequence reads: CASSLSQGAEQFF. For the CDR3, the DNA is TGTGCCAGCAGCTTATCCCAGGGTGCTGAGCAGTTCTTC.